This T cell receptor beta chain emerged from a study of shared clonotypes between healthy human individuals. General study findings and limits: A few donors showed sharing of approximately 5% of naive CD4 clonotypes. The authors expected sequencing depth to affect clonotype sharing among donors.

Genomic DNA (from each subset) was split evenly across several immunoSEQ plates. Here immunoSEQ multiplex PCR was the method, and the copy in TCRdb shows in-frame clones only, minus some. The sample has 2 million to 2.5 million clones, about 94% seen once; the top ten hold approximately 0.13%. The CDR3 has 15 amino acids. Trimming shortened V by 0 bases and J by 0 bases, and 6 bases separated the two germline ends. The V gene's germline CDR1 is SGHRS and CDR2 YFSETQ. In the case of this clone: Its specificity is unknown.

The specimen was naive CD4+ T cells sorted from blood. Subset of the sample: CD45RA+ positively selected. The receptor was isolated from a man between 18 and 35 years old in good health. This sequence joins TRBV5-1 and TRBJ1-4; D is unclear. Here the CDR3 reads CASSLGYPTNEKLFF. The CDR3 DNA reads TGCGCCAGCAGCTTGGGCTACCCAACTAATGAAAAACTGTTTTTT.